This T cell receptor (beta chain) was recovered during a study of blood T cell repertoires in COVID-19. Across the study: Spain, Italy and the United States supplied samples that represented acute and convalescent COVID-19. T cells, B-cell-depleted T cells, or PBMCs provided the cDNA or gDNA that served as material.

This clone was detected only once. Authors' processing steps: Reference gene primer amplification in the assay estimated nucleated cell counts. The method was immunoSEQ multiplex PCR; TCRdb's version includes in-frame clones alone and lacks a portion of them. V and J calls and clone size are those listed in that table; D and trimming were worked out from the DNA. The sample carries some 290,000 clones, roughly 90% recorded once. The V end lost 7 bases, the J end lost 4 bases, and 19 bases lay between the germline ends. Germline lookup yields CDR1 MNHEY and CDR2 SMNVEV (reference sequence). The CDR3 is made up of 15 amino acids.

This receptor was obtained from a woman aged 25-40 years with COVID-19, enrolled during active disease. Sequencing was carried out using peripheral blood. The rearrangement uses TRBV27 and TRBJ1-1; a weak D match, TRBD1 (5 bases). The CDR3 nucleotides read TGTGCCAGCACCCTAGATGGGGCGGGAGGCACTGAAGCTTTCTTT. Protein: CASTLDGAGGTEAFF.